This TCR beta chain was captured in a study of CD8 T cells in ankylosing spondylitis. TCRdb passed the 5' RACE reads through MiXCR, listing each CDR3 protein once. The sample consists of about 200,000 distinct CDR3 sequences, roughly 6.6% of them appearing once. The CDR3 runs to 14 residues. Trimming pared 5 bases from V and 6 bases from J, leaving 17 bases between. Per the germline V gene, CDR1 is DFQATT and CDR2 is SNEGSKA (reference sequence). This clonotype was recorded at least ten times. Its target is not known. General study findings and limits: A subset of motif variants has previously been described in the synovial fluid and blood of reactive arthritis. A motif of 7 to 9 highly homologous TCR beta variants was seen as apparently characteristic of ankylosing spondylitis blood.

The rearrangement joins TRBV20-1 to TRBJ2-4, with D possibly being TRBD2 (6 bases). The sequence was collected from a male donor with ankylosing spondylitis. What was sequenced was blood, either unsorted or a sorted T cell fraction (not recorded which). Here the CDR3 reads CSAEPLAGRNIQYF. DNA for the CDR3: TGCAGTGCTGAACCCTTGGCGGGACGAAACATTCAGTACTTC.